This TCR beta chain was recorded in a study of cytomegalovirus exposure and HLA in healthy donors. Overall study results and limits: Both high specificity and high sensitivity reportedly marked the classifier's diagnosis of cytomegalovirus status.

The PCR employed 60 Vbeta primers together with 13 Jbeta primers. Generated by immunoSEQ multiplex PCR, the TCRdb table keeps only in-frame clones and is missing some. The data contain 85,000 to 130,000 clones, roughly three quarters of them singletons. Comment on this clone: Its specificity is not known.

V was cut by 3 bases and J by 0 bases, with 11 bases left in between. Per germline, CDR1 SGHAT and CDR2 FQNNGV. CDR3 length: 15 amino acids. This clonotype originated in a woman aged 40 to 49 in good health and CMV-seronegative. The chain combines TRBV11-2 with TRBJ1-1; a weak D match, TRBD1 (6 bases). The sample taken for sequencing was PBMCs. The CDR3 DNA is TGTGCCAGCAGCTTTCGGGACACCTTGAACACTGAAGCTTTCTTT. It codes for CASSFRDTLNTEAFF.